This TCR beta chain was recovered during a study of blood T cell repertoires in COVID-19. Study as a whole: Whether acute or convalescent, the COVID-19 samples came from the United States, Italy and Spain.

The data were produced by immunoSEQ multiplex PCR, yet TCRdb's version contains in-frame clones alone and is incomplete. This table holds some 69,000 clones, roughly 87% found once. CDR3 length equals 15 residues. Germline CDR1 is KGHDR and CDR2 is SFDVKD. Trimming at V came to 3 bases and at J to 4 bases, leaving 2 bases not matched to a gene. The chain recombines TRBV24-1 with TRBJ2-3, with TRBD1 matching 11 bases. The clonotype was recovered from a man aged 45 to 65 with COVID-19, enrolled during active disease. Material: peripheral blood. CDR3 protein: CATSDPGQGADTQYF. CDR3 DNA: TGTGCCACCAGTGATCCGGGACAGGGGGCAGATACGCAGTATTTT.